Below, 15 T cell receptor beta chains from the same sample are listed, as sequenced in a study of cytomegalovirus exposure and HLA in healthy donors. PCR employed 60 Vbeta and 13 Jbeta primers. Clones were read by immunoSEQ multiplex PCR, and TCRdb kept only the in-frame ones, dropping some. This sample carries about 150,000 clones, about four fifths of them seen once, and the ten largest clones take less than 3.5%. Sequences were obtained from PBMCs. These receptors came from a man in his late teens or twenties in good health and CMV-seronegative.

The gene calls are TRBV7-8 and TRBJ2-3, with 9 bases aligning to TRBD1. Germline V lookup: CDR1 SGHVS, CDR2 FQNEAQ. CDR3 length: 13 amino acids. The V and J ends lost 1 base and 13 bases, in that order; junction bases with no gene match: 6. CDR3 amino acids: CASSLVNRDREYF. CDR3 in DNA: TGTGCCAGCAGCTTAGTAAACCGGGACAGGGAGTATTTT.

This chain uses TRBV6-5 with TRBJ1-1, with unresolved D. The V gene's germline CDR1 is MNHEY and CDR2 SVGAGI. CDR3 length equals 13 residues. Trimming took 8 bases from V and 7 from J, leaving 17 bases between them. The DNA of the CDR3 is TGTGCCAGCCGACTTATGACGAGTTTTGAAGCTTTCTTT. Its translation is CASRLMTSFEAFF.

A single count supports this clone. The chain uses TRBV6-5 and TRBJ1-4; no clear D. CDR1 MNHEY and CDR2 SVGAGI come from the germline V gene. V was pared by 0 bases and J by 8 bases, with 10 bases between. The CDR3 has 14 amino acids. In DNA form, the CDR3 reads TGTGCCAGCAGTTACTCACACACAACCGAAAAACTGTTTTTT. Translating it yields CASSYSHTTEKLFF.

CDR3 amino acids: CASSFDPEEEAFF. Written as DNA, the CDR3 is TGTGCCAGCAGCTTTGACCCAGAGGAGGAAGCTTTCTTT. The V call is TRBV13, the J call TRBJ1-1; no reliable D call. Germline CDR1 reads PRHDT; CDR2 reads FYEKMQ (reference sequence). V was clipped by 3 bases and J by 8 bases, with 13 bases between them. The CDR3 runs 13 residues.

About this clone itself: Additional DNA sequences in this sample encode the identical CDR3. This chain connects TRBV27 to TRBJ2-5; TRBD1 agrees at 11 bases. The last part of the DNA fits TRBJ2-7 better; the J call may be wrong. The CDR3 runs 15 residues. Germline V gene data show CDR1 as MNHEY and CDR2 as SMNVEV (reference sequence). As DNA, the CDR3 is TGTGCCAGCAGTTTTAAGGGACAGGGGGCCTACGAGCAGTACTTC. Protein product: CASSFKGQGAYEQYF.

This chain joins TRBV11-1 and TRBJ1-2; 10 bases match TRBD1. The germline V gene has CDR1 SGHAT and CDR2 FQDESV (reference sequence). The CDR3 is 13 amino acids. V lost 6 bases, J lost 7 bases, and 5 bases stayed unmatched. The CDR3 DNA reads TGTGCCAGCAGACAGACAGGGGGCAGTGGCTACACCTTC. Its protein is CASRQTGGSGYTF. Together with reference TRBV11-1 and TRBJ1-2, the CDR3 gives the full variable domain: EAEVAQSPRYKITEKSQAVAFWCDPISGHATLYWYRQILGQGPELLVQFQDESVVDDSQLPKDRFSAERLKGVDSTLKIQPAELGDSAMYLCASRQTGGSGYTFGSGTRLTVV.

The chain is built from TRBV27 and TRBJ1-3; D is unclear. CDR1 is MNHEY and CDR2 is SMNVEV in the germline V gene (reference sequence). CDR3 size: 15 residues. The germline V and J ends were trimmed by 3 bases and 4 bases, with 13 bases remaining between them. The CDR3 reads CASSLEGPVGNTIYF. The CDR3 DNA reads TGTGCCAGCAGTTTGGAGGGCCCGGTAGGAAACACCATATATTTT.

This chain joins TRBV5-1 and TRBJ2-2; 8 nucleotides match TRBD1. The CDR3 has 14 residues. The germline CDR1 and CDR2 sequences are SGHRS and YFSETQ. V lost 6 bases to trimming and J lost 6 bases; unmatched junction nucleotides: 7. The CDR3: CASTQGAHAGELFF. The CDR3 region has the DNA TGCGCCAGCACCCAGGGGGCGCATGCCGGGGAGCTGTTTTTT.

This clone was seen only a few times. This chain connects TRBV29-1 to TRBJ2-3; TRBD2 matches 10 bases. The CDR3 contains 17 residues. V was clipped by 4 bases and J by 6 bases; unmatched bases: 16. The germline V gene encodes CDR1 SQVTM and CDR2 ANQGSEA. CDR3 sequence (DNA): TGCAGCGTTGGGTCGGGAGTCGGACTAGCGGCCGGGGATACGCAGTATTTT. This sequence encodes CSVGSGVGLAAGDTQYF.

The chain recombines TRBV27 with TRBJ2-5; possibly TRBD2 for D (6 bases). The CDR3 extends over 13 amino acids. The germline CDR1 and CDR2 sequences are MNHEY and SMNVEV (reference sequence). V was trimmed by 5 bases and J by 3 bases, leaving 10 bases between them. The DNA for the CDR3 is TGTGCCAGCAGTCCCAGGAGGGAAGAGACCCAGTACTTC. Its protein is CASSPRREETQYF.

This chain uses TRBV19 with TRBJ2-7; D remains unclear. The CDR3 spans 15 residues. Trimming removed 3 bases from V and 2 bases from J, with 14 bases in between. The germline gives CDR1 LNHDA, CDR2 SQIVND (reference sequence). CDR3 bases: TGTGCCAGTAGTATTTCGGCAGGTAGGACCTACGAGCAGTACTTC. Its translation: CASSISAGRTYEQYF.

This clone has more than one count but fewer than ten. The chain uses TRBV29-1 and TRBJ2-1, with TRBD1 as a possible D gene (6 bases). CDR1 SQVTM and CDR2 ANQGSEA come from the germline V gene. CDR3 length: 12 amino acids. CDR3 in DNA: TGCAACGCCTGGACAGTATCCTATGAGCAGTTCTTC. It specifies CNAWTVSYEQFF.

The genes are TRBV6-1 and TRBJ2-7, with 8 nucleotides matching TRBD1. Germline CDR1 MNHNS, CDR2 SASEGT. V shed 3 bases, J shed 11 bases, and the junction held 3 bases outside the gene matches. This CDR3 has 11 amino acids. CDR3 protein: CASSEGQVKYV. The CDR3 DNA is TGTGCCAGCAGTGAGGGACAGGTCAAGTACGTC.

The rearrangement links TRBV21-1 to TRBJ1-5. TRBV21-1 constitutes a pseudogene. The CDR3 loop spans 16 amino acids. The CDR3 loop reads CASSKAGQASNQPQHF. CDR3 coding DNA: TGTGCCAGCAGCAAGGCGGGTCAGGCCTCCAATCAGCCCCAGCATTTT.

The chain joins TRBV12-5 to TRBJ2-2; 7 bases line up with TRBD1. This CDR3 has 16 residues. Germline V gene data show CDR1 as LGHNT and CDR2 as FRNRAP. The trim removed 3 bases at V and 7 bases at J, leaving 11 bases unmatched. DNA for the CDR3: TGTGCTAGTGGTTTCTTTCCAAGCGACAGGGACGGGGAGCTGTTTTTT. Translation gives CASGFFPSDRDGELFF.